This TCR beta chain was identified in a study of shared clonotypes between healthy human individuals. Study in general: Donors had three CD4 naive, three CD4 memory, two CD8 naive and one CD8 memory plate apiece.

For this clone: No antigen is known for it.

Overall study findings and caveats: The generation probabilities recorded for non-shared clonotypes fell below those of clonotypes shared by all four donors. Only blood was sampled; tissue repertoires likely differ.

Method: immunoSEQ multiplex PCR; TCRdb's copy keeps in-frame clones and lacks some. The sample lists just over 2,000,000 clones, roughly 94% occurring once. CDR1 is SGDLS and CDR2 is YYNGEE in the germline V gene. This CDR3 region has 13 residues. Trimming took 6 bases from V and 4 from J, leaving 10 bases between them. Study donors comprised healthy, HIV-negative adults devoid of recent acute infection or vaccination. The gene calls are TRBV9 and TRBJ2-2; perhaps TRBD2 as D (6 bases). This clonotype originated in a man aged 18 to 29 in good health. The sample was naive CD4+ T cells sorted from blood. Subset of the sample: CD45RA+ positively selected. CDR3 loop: CASTSVGTGELFF. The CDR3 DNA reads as TGTGCCAGCACTAGCGTTGGCACCGGGGAGCTGTTTTTT. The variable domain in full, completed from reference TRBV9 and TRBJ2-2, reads DSGVTQTPKHLITATGQRVTLRCSPRSGDLSVYWYQQSLDQGLQFLIQYYNGEERAKGNILERFSAQQFPDLHSELNLSSLELGDSALYFCASTSVGTGELFFGEGSRLTVL.